These T cell receptor beta chains were read from a single sample in a study of PD-L1 blockade in urothelial cancer. Assay used: immunoSEQ multiplex PCR; TCRdb lists only in-frame clones, some missing. The table shows about 21,000 clones, with nearly 90% occurring only once. The sample here was PBMCs, taken around atezolizumab (anti-PD-L1) treatment. The receptors derive from a woman in her sixties with urothelial cancer. The CDR3 runs from the conserved cysteine through the conserved F or W. A D gene is named only where the DNA matches it firmly. A row's size may be missing; if present it is once, few, many or a size class.

>-|-|TRBJ2-7|TRBV6-5
CASSWTESYEQYF
TGTGCCAGCAGCTGGACAGAATCCTACGAGCAGTACTTC
>-|-|TRBJ2-7|TRBV28
CASSLVGATYEQYF
TGTGCCAGCAGTTTGGTTGGGGCTACCTACGAGCAGTACTTC
>TRBD2|-|TRBJ2-7|TRBV7-2
CASSPGGAFYEQYF
TGTGCCAGCAGCCCGGGGGGGGCGTTCTACGAGCAGTACTTC
>TRBD2|-|TRBJ2-7|TRBV11-2
CASSPAGQSQYF
TGTGCCAGCAGCCCAGCGGGGCAGAGTCAGTACTTC
>-|-|TRBJ2-5|TRBV5-1
CASSSASRGETQYF
TGCGCCAGCAGCTCTGCGTCCCGCGGGGAGACCCAGTACTTC
>TRBD2|-|TRBJ2-5|TRBV6-6
CASSLAVGETQYF
TGTGCCAGCAGTCTAGCGGTCGGGGAGACCCAGTACTTC
>TRBD1|-|TRBJ1-5|TRBV5-8
CASSFQGANQPQHF
TGTGCCAGCAGCTTTCAGGGGGCTAATCAGCCCCAGCATTTT
>-|-|TRBJ1-5|TRBV27
CASSLSIGGNQPQHF
TGTGCCAGCAGTTTATCGATCGGAGGCAATCAGCCCCAGCATTTT
>-|once|TRBJ2-7|TRBV27
CASSLSGGGGYEQYF
TGTGCCAGCAGTTTAAGCGGCGGGGGCGGCTACGAGCAGTACTTC
>TRBD1|-|TRBJ2-7|TRBV5-6
CASSARDRGWYEQYF
TGTGCCAGCAGCGCCCGGGACAGGGGCTGGTACGAGCAGTACTTC
>-|-|TRBJ1-1|TRBV9
CASSGQPRVNTEAFF
TGTGCCAGCAGCGGACAGCCTCGTGTGAACACTGAAGCTTTCTTT
>-|-|TRBJ2-7|TRBV4-2
CASSQEGLTTTEQYF
TGTGCCAGCAGCCAAGAAGGACTCACTACTACCGAGCAGTACTTC
>TRBD2|-|TRBJ2-5|TRBV28
CASSQALAGLPEYF
TGTGCCAGCAGCCAAGCACTAGCGGGCCTTCCGGAGTACTTC
>-|-|TRBJ2-7|TRBV4-2
CASSQHIRGEQYF
TGTGCCAGCAGCCAACACATAAGGGGCGAGCAGTACTTC
>TRBD2|-|TRBJ2-1|TRBV2
CASNTNGGADEQFF
TGTGCCAGCAACACCAACGGGGGGGCGGATGAGCAGTTCTTC
>-|-|TRBJ2-7|TRBV7-9
CASSLPWPYEQYF
TGTGCCAGCAGCTTACCCTGGCCCTACGAGCAGTACTTC
>TRBD2|-|TRBJ2-5|TRBV5-1
CASSLTLAGGKETQYF
TGCGCCAGCAGCTTGACGCTAGCGGGAGGCAAGGAGACCCAGTACTTC
>-|-|TRBJ2-7|TRBV7-9
CASSSQFYEQYF
TGTGCCAGCAGCTCTCAGTTCTACGAGCAGTACTTC
>-|-|TRBJ2-2|TRBV7-2
CASSQGNTGELFF
TGTGCCAGCAGCCAGGGGAACACCGGGGAGCTGTTTTTT
>TRBD2|-|TRBJ2-6|TRBV28
CASSLRGDPRGANVLTF
TGTGCCAGCAGTTTACGGGGGGATCCGAGGGGGGCCAACGTCCTGACTTTC
>-|-|TRBJ2-3|TRBV28
CASSFRLPADTQYF
TGTGCCAGCAGTTTTAGACTACCAGCAGATACGCAGTATTTT
>TRBD1|once|TRBJ2-5|TRBV19
CASSMVHRGETQYF
TGTGCCAGTAGTATGGTACACAGGGGGGAGACCCAGTACTTC
>TRBD1|-|TRBJ1-1|TRBV18
CASSPLKTGDSEAFF
TGTGCCAGCTCACCCCTTAAGACAGGGGACTCTGAAGCTTTCTTT
>TRBD1|-|TRBJ2-2|TRBV11-2
CASSRTGVDGELFF
TGTGCCAGCAGCCGGACAGGGGTGGACGGGGAGCTGTTTTTT
>-|-|TRBJ1-2|TRBV19
CASSRAADYRDSNYGYTF
TGTGCCAGTAGTAGGGCAGCCGACTACCGAGACTCTAACTATGGCTACACCTTC
>TRBD2|-|TRBJ2-7|TRBV6-5
CASSYSPAGDREQYF
TGTGCCAGCAGTTACAGCCCCGCGGGGGACCGCGAGCAGTACTTC
>-|-|TRBJ1-1|TRBV30
CAGGGPEASF
TGTGCTGGGGGGGGGCCTGAAGCTTCCTTT